Following are 28 T cell receptor beta chains from one sample sequenced in a study of blood T cell repertoires in COVID-19. Sequenced by immunoSEQ multiplex PCR; TCRdb stores in-frame clones only, minus some. The repertoire holds hundreds of thousands of clones, with nearly 90% as singletons. The sequencing sample was made of PBMCs or T cells enriched from blood (not recorded which). These receptors all stem from a woman younger than 45 who had recovered from COVID-19.

J is TRBJ1-1 and V is TRBV12-5; a weak D match, TRBD1 (5 bases). CDR1 is LGHNT and CDR2 is FRNRAP in the germline V gene. This CDR3 has 12 amino acids. V lost 4 bases to trimming and J lost 7 bases, with 10 bases between them. The CDR3 bases are TGTGCTAGTGGTTCGGAGGGGAGTGAAGCTTTCTTT. This sequence encodes CASGSEGSEAFF.

This clone was counted between two and nine times. V is TRBV30 and J is TRBJ1-6; TRBD1 agrees at 9 bases. J was trimmed by 7 bases and V by 4 bases; bases with no gene match: 8. The germline gives CDR1 GTSNPN, CDR2 SVGIG (reference sequence). The CDR3 has 15 residues. CDR3 nucleotides: TGTGCCTGGATCGGACAGGGGTTCCGCAATTCACCCCTCCACTTT. It specifies CAWIGQGFRNSPLHF.

This clone was seen only a few times. V and J are TRBV5-4 and TRBJ2-3; tentatively, D is TRBD2 (7 bases). In germline, CDR1 is SGHNT, CDR2 YYREEE (reference sequence). V lost 0 bases to trimming and J lost 3 bases, with 14 bases between them. This CDR3 spans 16 amino acids. The DNA of the CDR3 is TGTGCCAGCAGCTTGGCGGGGGCGCGGGGGACAGATACGCAGTATTTT. It specifies CASSLAGARGTDTQYF.

V is TRBV27 and J is TRBJ1-2; weak D call: TRBD1 (6 bases). Germline V gene sequence: CDR1 MNHEY, CDR2 SMNVEV (reference sequence). The CDR3 spans 18 residues. The V end lost 5 bases, the J end lost 0 bases, and 22 bases lay between the germline ends. The CDR3 DNA reads TGTGCCAGCAGTCCCTTACAGGGATTGGGGCGGGCTAACTATGGCTACACCTTC. Amino acid sequence: CASSPLQGLGRANYGYTF.

V usage is TRBV27 and J usage is TRBJ2-2, with 14 bases aligning to TRBD2. The V gene end was trimmed by 5 bases and the J gene end by 1 base; junction bases not matched to a gene: 9. This CDR3 region has 19 residues. Germline CDR1 and CDR2: MNHEY and SMNVEV (reference sequence). The CDR3 nucleotides are TGTGCCAGCAGTATTCCGGGACTAGCGGGAGTAGGGAACACCGGGGAGCTGTTTTTT. Translation gives CASSIPGLAGVGNTGELFF.

V gene TRBV5-1 combines with J gene TRBJ1-2, with 8 bases aligning to TRBD1. The germline CDR1 and CDR2 sequences are SGHRS and YFSETQ. The V segment lost 4 bases and the J segment 6 bases; nucleotides outside the gene matches: 11. CDR3 length: 15 residues. CDR3 residues: CASSADRGSVNGYTF. CDR3 in DNA: TGCGCCAGCAGCGCAGACAGGGGATCGGTGAATGGCTACACCTTC.

The rearrangement joins TRBV5-1 to TRBJ2-7; D might be TRBD2 (7 bases). The CDR3 has 15 amino acids. V lost 2 bases, J lost 5 bases, and 17 bases lay in between. Germline V CDR1 and CDR2: SGHRS, YFSETQ. The CDR3 spells CASSFPGGGGDEQYF. The CDR3 DNA reads TGCGCCAGCAGCTTCCCTGGGGGAGGGGGAGACGAGCAGTACTTC.

The sample holds one count of this clone. This chain uses TRBV5-1 with TRBJ1-1; TRBD1 agrees at 7 bases. There are 15 residues in the CDR3. Unmatched junction bases numbered 5, after V lost 3 bases and J lost 0 bases. In germline, CDR1 is SGHRS, CDR2 YFSETQ. In nucleotides, the CDR3 is TGCGCCAGCAGCTCGCCCGGGACAGTGAACACTGAAGCTTTCTTT. The encoded protein is CASSSPGTVNTEAFF. The entire variable domain, with the rest obtained from reference TRBV5-1 and TRBJ1-1, is as follows: KAGVTQTPRYLIKTRGQQVTLSCSPISGHRSVSWYQQTPGQGLQFLFEYFSETQRNKGNFPGRFSGRQFSNSRSEMNVSTLELGDSALYLCASSSPGTVNTEAFFGQGTRLTVV.

This chain uses TRBV11-2 with TRBJ2-1; 9 bases are a match to TRBD2. V lost 5 bases and J lost 0; bases outside the gene matches: 8. The CDR3 has 17 residues. Germline V lookup: CDR1 SGHAT, CDR2 FQNNGV. The CDR3 sequence is CASSPTFSGSSYNEQFF. The CDR3 DNA is TGTGCCAGCAGCCCAACCTTTAGCGGGAGCTCCTACAATGAGCAGTTCTTC. The entire variable domain, with the rest obtained from reference TRBV11-2 and TRBJ2-1, is as follows: EAGVAQSPRYKIIEKRQSVAFWCNPISGHATLYWYQQILGQGPKLLIQFQNNGVVDDSQLPKDRFSAERLKGVDSTLKIQPAKLEDSAVYLCASSPTFSGSSYNEQFFGPGTRLTVL.

The chain recombines TRBV7-3 with TRBJ2-2; unclear D gene. Germline V CDR1 and CDR2: SGHTA, FQGTGA. This CDR3 region has 13 residues. V dropped 2 bases and J dropped 7 bases, with 8 bases sitting between them. The CDR3 DNA reads TGTGCCAGCAGCTTAGTTCGGGTCGGGGAGCTGTTTTTT. Translating it yields CASSLVRVGELFF.

The genes are TRBV4-3 and TRBJ1-2; D remains ambiguous. The germline V and J ends were trimmed by 0 bases and 2 bases, with 7 bases remaining between them. CDR1 and CDR2 (germline): LGHNA, YSLEER. The CDR3 contains 14 residues. Here the CDR3 DNA reads TGCGCCAGCAGCCAAGACGCAGGCAACTATGGCTACACCTTC. Translated: CASSQDAGNYGYTF.

The V call is TRBV28, the J call TRBJ2-3, with a tentative D call TRBD1 (6 bases). From germline, CDR1 is MDHEN and CDR2 SYDVKM. Trimming stripped 2 bases from V and 6 bases from J, with 15 bases between. The CDR3 is made up of 15 amino acids. The CDR3 spells CASSLRRGGADTQYF. CDR3 sequence (DNA): TGTGCCAGCAGTTTACGGCGAGGGGGAGCCGATACGCAGTATTTT.

Turning to this clone: This sample includes further DNA sequences coding for the same CDR3. The chain links TRBV6-5 to TRBJ1-2; 8 nucleotides line up with TRBD1. Germline values: CDR1 MNHEY, CDR2 SVGAGI. This CDR3 is built from 14 residues. The V segment lost 0 bases and the J segment 3 bases; nucleotides outside the gene matches: 0. CDR3 nucleotide sequence: TGTGCCAGCAGTTACTCGACAGGGGACTATGGCTACACCTTC. Amino acid sequence: CASSYSTGDYGYTF.

This clone was seen once. The rearrangement joins TRBV28 to TRBJ2-2; 8 bases agree with TRBD1. V shed 5 bases, J shed 3 bases, and the junction held 20 bases outside the gene matches. The germline V gene has CDR1 MDHEN and CDR2 SYDVKM. The CDR3 contains 20 residues. The CDR3 DNA sequence: TGTGCCAGCAGTACAAACAGGGGGATCTCCACGAGGCGCGACACCGGGGAGCTGTTTTTT. It specifies CASSTNRGISTRRDTGELFF.

The chain joins TRBV28 to TRBJ1-5; TRBD1 might be the D (6 bases). The length of the CDR3 is 15 residues. V lost 3 bases and J 6 bases, leaving 15 bases between the germline ends. The germline V gene encodes CDR1 MDHEN and CDR2 SYDVKM. CDR3 bases: TGTGCCAGCAGTTTCGGGGGGCAGGGAAGTCAGCCCCAGCATTTT. Translating gives CASSFGGQGSQPQHF.

V gene TRBV28 combines with J gene TRBJ1-3; possible D gene TRBD1, 6 bases. The CDR3 covers 15 residues. The germline CDR1 and CDR2 sequences are MDHEN and SYDVKM. V was pared by 4 bases and J by 4 bases, with 14 bases between. CDR3 DNA: TGTGCCAGCAGTTCACAAGGGGGGGTCGGAAACACCATATATTTT. Amino acid sequence: CASSSQGGVGNTIYF.

The chain links TRBV11-3 to TRBJ2-5; weak D call: TRBD1 (6 bases). The V end was cut by 5 bases, the J end by 2 bases, with 12 bases between. This CDR3 has 14 residues. Germline assignment: CDR1 SGHNT and CDR2 YENEEA. CDR3 nucleotides: TGTGCCAGCAGCCAACAGGGACCTCAAGAGACCCAGTACTTC. Its translation is CASSQQGPQETQYF.

This chain uses TRBV7-3 with TRBJ2-6, with TRBD1 identical over 7 bases. Unmatched junction bases numbered 4, after V lost 2 bases and J lost 0 bases. Germline V gene data show CDR1 as SGHTA and CDR2 as FQGTGA. This CDR3 region has 17 residues. CDR3 DNA: TGTGCCAGCAGCTTAGTGGGACAGAACTCTGGGGCCAACGTCCTGACTTTC. This codes for CASSLVGQNSGANVLTF.

Here the CDR3 DNA reads TGTGCCAGTCTCGGGCGGCAGCGGGGCGTCAACACCGGGGAGCTGTTTTTT. Encoded protein: CASLGRQRGVNTGELFF. J is TRBJ2-2 and V is TRBV19; 7 nucleotides align to TRBD2. Germline V lookup: CDR1 LNHDA, CDR2 SQIVND (reference sequence). The length of the CDR3 is 17 residues. After removal of 8 bases from V and 2 bases from J, the junction contained 14 bases not matched to a gene.

The rearrangement links TRBV7-5 to TRBJ2-7; the D call in the table, TRBD1, was not verified against the DNA. TRBV7-5 has pseudogene status. The CDR3 runs to 15 residues. The CDR3 region is CARSFRDRGIYEQYF. The CDR3, as DNA: TGTGCCAGAAGCTTCCGGGACAGGGGGATTTATGAGCAGTACTTC.

V usage is TRBV24-1 and J usage is TRBJ2-3; 8 bases map to TRBD1. This CDR3 has 15 residues. CDR1 is KGHDR and CDR2 is SFDVKD in the germline V gene. The V gene end was trimmed by 4 bases and the J gene end by 3 bases; junction bases not matched to a gene: 5. CDR3 DNA: TGTGCCACCAGTGAGTCCAGGGGGCGAACAGATACGCAGTATTTT. Its protein product is CATSESRGRTDTQYF.

The chain is built from TRBV7-2 and TRBJ1-3; 9 bases match TRBD1. V dropped 8 bases and J dropped 7; count of bases not matched to a gene: 12. The CDR3 is 15 residues long. CDR1 SGHTA and CDR2 FQGNSA come from the germline V gene. CDR3 nucleotide sequence: TGTGCCAGCGGCAGGACAGGGGATTTGGGGAACACCATATATTTT. As protein: CASGRTGDLGNTIYF.

The chain has TRBV30 and TRBJ1-5; TRBD1 matches at 8 bases. The CDR3 is made up of 14 amino acids. Losses at the gene ends were 4 bases for V and 6 bases for J; bases not matched to a gene: 8. Per germline, CDR1 GTSNPN and CDR2 SVGIG (reference sequence). CDR3 DNA sequence: TGTGCCTGGACATTGACAGGGGTCTCTCAGCCCCAGCATTTT. Translated, it gives CAWTLTGVSQPQHF.

The rearrangement uses TRBV27 and TRBJ2-7; TRBD2 matches at 9 bases. Unmatched junction bases numbered 12, after V lost 8 bases and J lost 7 bases. CDR3 length equals 14 residues. Germline CDR1 reads MNHEY; CDR2 reads SMNVEV (reference sequence). The CDR3 nucleotides are TGTGCCAGCGTCAGCGGGGGGTACTGGGGGGAGCAGTACTTC. Translated: CASVSGGYWGEQYF.

The rearrangement uses TRBV28 and TRBJ2-7; D gene unclear. Germline loops: CDR1 MDHEN, CDR2 SYDVKM. The length of the CDR3 is 16 residues. The V and J ends lost 2 bases and 5 bases respectively, with 19 bases between them. CDR3 DNA: TGTGCCAGCAGTTTAATTTGGCTCGGTAGCATGAACGAGCAGTACTTC. Protein sequence: CASSLIWLGSMNEQYF.

The rearrangement joins TRBV11-2 to TRBJ2-2; TRBD2 aligns across 12 bases. This CDR3 spans 16 amino acids. CDR1 is SGHAT, CDR2 FQNNGV, per germline. V trimming: 6 bases; J trimming: 3 bases; junction bases outside the gene matches: 5. The DNA of the CDR3 is TGTGCCAGCAGTCCAGGACTAGCGGGATACACCGGGGAGCTGTTTTTT. It encodes CASSPGLAGYTGELFF.

This clone was recorded a few times. The chain carries TRBV9 and TRBJ2-1; 9 bases agree with TRBD2. With 4 bases clipped from V and 10 bases from J, the junction kept 15 bases outside the gene matches. The CDR3 spans 16 residues. CDR1 is SGDLS, CDR2 YYNGEE, per germline. DNA for the CDR3: TGTGCCAGCAGCCATACCTTTGCGGGGGGGCTCAGGGAGCAGTTCTTC. Amino acids: CASSHTFAGGLREQFF. Together with reference TRBV9 and TRBJ2-1, the CDR3 gives the full variable domain: DSGVTQTPKHLITATGQRVTLRCSPRSGDLSVYWYQQSLDQGLQFLIQYYNGEERAKGNILERFSAQQFPDLHSELNLSSLELGDSALYFCASSHTFAGGLREQFFGPGTRLTVL.

The V gene is TRBV20-1, the J gene TRBJ2-3; D might be TRBD2 (5 bases). The V end was cut by 3 bases, the J end by 5 bases, with 18 bases between. In germline, CDR1 is DFQATT, CDR2 SNEGSKA (reference sequence). CDR3 length: 15 residues. CDR3 nucleotides: TGCAGTGCTAGTGAGCGGAGGCGCAGTATAGATACGCAGTATTTT. Protein product: CSASERRRSIDTQYF.